One and the same sample provided the 29 T cell receptor beta chains below, sequenced in a study of T cell repertoires in cytomegalovirus infection. MiXCR, applied by TCRdb to the reads, yields one record per CDR3 protein. The sample yields around 530,000 distinct CDR3 sequences, about a quarter seen once. The sequenced sample was PBMCs. These receptors were taken from a human donor in good health (CMV status not recorded). Some clones in this sample may be carry-over from other donors' samples.

The CDR3 DNA reads as TGTGCCAGCAGCGGAACACTGCCCTCTGGGGCCAACGTCCTGACTTTC. Translating it yields CASSGTLPSGANVLTF. The chain employs TRBV6-5 and TRBJ2-6; D is unresolved. Germline V lookup: CDR1 MNHEY, CDR2 SVGAGI. This CDR3 spans 16 amino acids. The V end lost 6 bases, the J end lost 0 bases, and 12 bases lay between the germline ends.

The table lists this clonotype with a few counts. The gene calls are TRBV12-3 or TRBV12-4 and TRBJ1-6, with 7 bases lining up with TRBD1. V dropped 4 bases and J dropped 7; count of bases not matched to a gene: 7. This CDR3 is built from 15 residues. CDR3 coding DNA: TGTGCCAGCAGTTGGACCTCAGGGGGGAATTCACCCCTCCACTTT. Translation: CASSWTSGGNSPLHF.

The chain is built from TRBV5-6 and TRBJ1-4; a possible D gene is TRBD1 (5 bases). Trimming left V 4 bases short and J 0 bases short, with 10 bases between. The CDR3 contains 15 residues. Per the germline V gene, CDR1 is SGHDT and CDR2 is YYEEEE. The CDR3 DNA follows: TGTGCCAGCAGCCGTACAGGTACAACTAATGAAAAACTGTTTTTT. This translates into CASSRTGTTNEKLFF.

This clonotype was seen many times. V gene TRBV6-2 or TRBV6-3 combines with J gene TRBJ1-5, with 8 bases fitting TRBD1. The CDR3 covers 13 residues. V lost 2 bases, J lost 6 bases, and 0 bases stayed unmatched. Germline values: CDR1 MNHEY, CDR2 SVGEGT. Here the CDR3 DNA reads TGTGCCAGCAGTTACGGACAGGGTCAGCCCCAGCATTTT. This gives the protein CASSYGQGQPQHF.

The V call is TRBV20-1, the J call TRBJ1-2; tentative D call: TRBD1 (6 bases). The CDR3 is made up of 13 amino acids. The germline V gene encodes CDR1 DFQATT and CDR2 SNEGSKA (reference sequence). The ends were cut back, 3 bases at V and 4 bases at J, with 12 bases in the middle. CDR3 protein: CSASEGVGYGYTF. The CDR3 nucleotides read TGCAGTGCTAGCGAGGGGGTGGGCTATGGCTACACCTTC.

This clonotype was counted between two and nine times. The CDR3 sequence is CASSRLAPNEQFF. CDR3 nucleotides: TGTGCCAGCAGTCGACTAGCGCCGAATGAGCAGTTCTTC. V usage is TRBV12-3 or TRBV12-4 and J usage is TRBJ2-1; 8 positions agree with TRBD2. The V gene end was trimmed by 5 bases and the J gene end by 7 bases; junction bases not matched to a gene: 4. This CDR3 spans 13 amino acids.

This clonotype was counted ten times or more. The chain recombines TRBV6-2 or TRBV6-3 with TRBJ2-3, with no clear D. Trimming left V 6 bases short and J 2 bases short, with 3 bases between. Germline V gene lookup returns CDR1 MNHEY and CDR2 SVGEGT. The CDR3 has 11 amino acids. The CDR3 bases are TGTGCCAGCAGGGTCACAGATACGCAGTATTTT. Amino acids: CASRVTDTQYF.

This clonotype has ten or more counts. V and J are TRBV5-5 and TRBJ2-1, with D maybe TRBD2 (6 bases). In germline, CDR1 is SGHKS, CDR2 YYEKEE (reference sequence). The length of the CDR3 is 16 residues. Trimming pared 1 base from V and 6 bases from J, leaving 17 bases between. Written as DNA, the CDR3 is TGTGCCAGCAGCTTGTCCGGGACTTCCCTGGGCAATGAGCAGTTCTTC. Translating gives CASSLSGTSLGNEQFF.

The chain joins TRBV6-5 to TRBJ2-1; D call uncertain. The V end was cut by 4 bases, the J end by 6 bases, with 10 bases between. Germline values: CDR1 MNHEY, CDR2 SVGAGI. The CDR3 has 13 amino acids. CDR3 sequence: CASSFRLFNEQFF. CDR3 coding DNA: TGTGCCAGCAGTTTTCGACTTTTCAATGAGCAGTTCTTC.

This clonotype was counted a few times. V and J are TRBV6-1 and TRBJ2-5; no clear D. CDR3 length equals 15 residues. From germline, CDR1 is MNHNS and CDR2 SASEGT. Trimming removed 5 bases at V and 5 bases at J, with 18 bases between. For the CDR3, the DNA is TGTGCCAGCAGTTACGTCCTTACCAGCGAGGAGACCCAGTACTTC. This gives the protein CASSYVLTSEETQYF.

This clonotype was counted ten times or more. The J gene is TRBJ2-5, the V gene TRBV7-9; 12 bases fit TRBD2. The V gene end was trimmed by 6 bases and the J gene end by 5 bases; junction bases not matched to a gene: 16. Germline lookup yields CDR1 SEHNR and CDR2 FQNEAQ (reference sequence). The CDR3 is 18 amino acids. The CDR3 coding sequence is TGTGCCAGCAGGACCCAGCTCACTACTAGCGGGAGGCGGGAGACCCAGTACTTC. This codes for CASRTQLTTSGRRETQYF. Full variable domain (missing parts from reference TRBV7-9 and TRBJ2-5): DTGVSQNPRHKITKRGQNVTFRCDPISEHNRLYWYRQTLGQGPEFLTYFQNEAQLEKSRLLSDRFSAERPKGSFSTLEIQRTEQGDSAMYLCASRTQLTTSGRRETQYFGPGTRLLVL.

The chain couples TRBV6-5 to TRBJ1-1; D remains ambiguous. V lost 2 bases, J lost 0 bases, and 13 bases lay in between. In germline, CDR1 is MNHEY, CDR2 SVGAGI. CDR3 length equals 16 residues. This chain's CDR3 is CASSYESVRLNTEAFF. The CDR3 nucleotides are TGTGCCAGCAGTTACGAATCCGTTAGGTTGAACACTGAAGCTTTCTTT.

This clonotype has at least ten counts. The chain is built from TRBV7-2 and TRBJ2-5; D possibly matches TRBD1 or TRBD2 (6 bases each). Germline CDR1 is SGHTA and CDR2 is FQGNSA. Trimming removed 4 bases at V and 3 bases at J, with 12 bases between. The CDR3 has 14 residues. In nucleotides, the CDR3 is TGTGCCAGCAGCTCGACAGGCGGGGAAGAGACCCAGTACTTC. Translation gives CASSSTGGEETQYF.

This clonotype came up many times. The chain uses TRBV7-9 and TRBJ1-4; D gene uncertain. The CDR3 extends over 14 amino acids. V lost 4 bases, J lost 0 bases, and 6 bases lay in between. Germline V gene data show CDR1 as SEHNR and CDR2 as FQNEAQ (reference sequence). The CDR3 DNA follows: TGTGCCAGCAGCTATCAGGCAACTAATGAAAAACTGTTTTTT. Translating it yields CASSYQATNEKLFF.

V gene TRBV12-3 or TRBV12-4 combines with J gene TRBJ2-1, with TRBD2 identical over 11 bases. V shed 10 bases, J shed 5 bases, and the junction held 7 bases outside the gene matches. This CDR3 region has 14 residues. The CDR3 DNA follows: TGTGCCATCCCACTAGCGGGAGACCACAATGAGCAGTTCTTC. Residues: CAIPLAGDHNEQFF.

This clonotype was recorded a few times. The chain is built from TRBV19 and TRBJ1-1; D is possibly TRBD1 (5 bases). Germline V CDR1 and CDR2: LNHDA, SQIVND (reference sequence). V dropped 10 bases and J dropped 3 bases, with 15 bases sitting between them. The CDR3 sequence is 13 residues long. The CDR3 loop is CATLSWGYTEAFF. In DNA, the CDR3 is TGTGCCACCCTCAGTTGGGGGTACACTGAAGCTTTCTTT.

This rearrangement joins TRBV6-2 or TRBV6-3 to TRBJ1-2; D is unclear. Looked up from germline, CDR1 is MNHEY and CDR2 is SVGEGT. The V end lost 7 bases, the J end lost 6 bases, and 3 bases lay between the germline ends. This CDR3 is 9 amino acids long. The DNA of the CDR3 is TGTGCCAGCACGCATGGCTACACCTTC. This sequence encodes CASTHGYTF.

This clonotype was picked up many times. The chain recombines TRBV7-6 with TRBJ2-1, with 12 bases that match TRBD2. V shed 4 bases and J 5 bases; nucleotides not matched to a gene: 3. Germline V gene sequence: CDR1 SGHVS, CDR2 FNYEAQ. CDR3 length equals 15 residues. For the CDR3, the DNA is TGTGCCAGCAGCTCCCGACTAGCGGGAGACAATGAGCAGTTCTTC. This translates into CASSSRLAGDNEQFF.

The sample holds a few counts of this clonotype. The genes are TRBV27 and TRBJ2-7; D remains unclear. CDR3 length equals 13 residues. Trimming left V 6 bases short and J 0 bases short, with 9 bases between. CDR1 and CDR2 from the germline V gene are MNHEY and SMNVEV (reference sequence). The chain's CDR3 is CASSYKSSYEQYF. As DNA, the CDR3 is TGTGCCAGCAGCTACAAAAGCTCCTACGAGCAGTACTTC.

This clonotype was seen a few times. This chain links TRBV19 with TRBJ2-7; 8 bases fit TRBD1. The trim removed 9 bases at V and 0 bases at J, leaving 10 bases unmatched. CDR1 LNHDA and CDR2 SQIVND come from the germline V gene (reference sequence). CDR3 size: 15 residues. CDR3 sequence reads: CASSRGQGSSYEQYF. CDR3 coding DNA: TGTGCCAGCAGCAGAGGACAGGGAAGCTCCTACGAGCAGTACTTC.

This clonotype was counted once. This chain connects TRBV7-9 to TRBJ2-7; weak D call: TRBD2 (5 bases). The V end was cut by 6 bases, the J end by 7 bases, with 19 bases between. CDR1 SEHNR and CDR2 FQNEAQ come from the germline V gene (reference sequence). The CDR3 contains 14 residues. DNA for the CDR3: TGTGCCAGCAGGCCGACTTTGGGAGCGGAGGAGCAGTACTTC. Residues: CASRPTLGAEEQYF.

The chain joins TRBV10-3 to TRBJ2-1; possibly TRBD2 for D (7 bases). The CDR3 covers 15 residues. V lost 6 bases and J 6 bases, leaving 18 bases between the germline ends. CDR1 ENHRY and CDR2 SYGVKD come from the germline V gene. CDR3 residues: CAIRSTGAGANEQFF. The CDR3, as DNA: TGTGCCATCAGAAGTACAGGTGCGGGGGCCAATGAGCAGTTCTTC.

This clonotype was seen only a few times. V is TRBV9 and J is TRBJ2-7; 8 nucleotides match TRBD2. J was trimmed by 3 bases and V by 0 bases; bases with no gene match: 5. The V gene's germline CDR1 is SGDLS and CDR2 YYNGEE. CDR3 length: 15 residues. Written as DNA, the CDR3 is TGTGCCAGCAGCGTAGGAGGGACTAGACACTACGAGCAGTACTTC. This gives the protein CASSVGGTRHYEQYF.

The chain employs TRBV7-8 and TRBJ1-2; D is unresolved. The CDR3 is 12 amino acids. Trimming shortened V by 0 bases and J by 4 bases, and 3 bases separated the two germline ends. CDR1 is SGHVS, CDR2 FQNEAQ, per germline. For the CDR3, the DNA is TGTGCCAGCAGCTTAGCGACCTATGGCTACACCTTC. The encoded protein is CASSLATYGYTF. The full variable domain, rest sourced from reference TRBV7-8 and TRBJ1-2, is GAGVSQSPRYKVAKRGQDVALRCDPISGHVSLFWYQQALGQGPEFLTYFQNEAQLDKSGLPSDRFFAERPEGSVSTLKIQRTQQEDSAVYLCASSLATYGYTFGSGTRLTVV.

This clonotype has a handful of counts. The genes are TRBV10-3 and TRBJ2-5, with 7 bases matching TRBD1. This CDR3 region has 14 residues. J lost 2 bases, V lost 10 bases, and 10 bases had no gene match. CDR1 ENHRY and CDR2 SYGVKD come from the germline V gene. In DNA, the CDR3 is TGTGCCACCACGGGACAGTTGACACAAGAGACCCAGTACTTC. Translating gives CATTGQLTQETQYF.

This clonotype was seen a few times. V usage is TRBV2 and J usage is TRBJ2-1; 9 bases are shared with TRBD1. Germline CDR1 and CDR2: SNHLY and FYNNEI. J lost 5 bases, V lost 1 base, and 3 bases had no gene match. The CDR3 runs 15 residues. CDR3 protein: CASSEDRGLNNEQFF. The DNA of the CDR3 is TGTGCCAGCAGTGAAGACAGGGGGCTAAACAATGAGCAGTTCTTC. The full variable domain, completed using reference TRBV2 and TRBJ2-1, is EPEVTQTPSHQVTQMGQEVILRCVPISNHLYFYWYRQILGQKVEFLVSFYNNEISEKSEIFDDQFSVERPDGSNFTLKIRSTKLEDSAMYFCASSEDRGLNNEQFFGPGTRLTVL.

The rearrangement uses TRBV5-1 and TRBJ2-2; 8 positions agree with TRBD2. CDR1 is SGHRS and CDR2 is YFSETQ in the germline V gene. The CDR3 consists of 20 residues. Losses at the gene ends were 1 base for V and 5 bases for J; bases not matched to a gene: 19. The CDR3 region is CASSLTVNAGGDTRTGELFF. CDR3 bases: TGCGCCAGCAGCTTGACCGTAAACGCGGGGGGCGATACGAGGACCGGGGAGCTGTTTTTT. The whole variable domain, remainder taken from reference TRBV5-1 and TRBJ2-2, is KAGVTQTPRYLIKTRGQQVTLSCSPISGHRSVSWYQQTPGQGLQFLFEYFSETQRNKGNFPGRFSGRQFSNSRSEMNVSTLELGDSALYLCASSLTVNAGGDTRTGELFFGEGSRLTVL.

This sequence joins TRBV19 and TRBJ1-5; 9 bases match TRBD1. V trimming: 5 bases; J trimming: 7 bases; junction bases outside the gene matches: 6. This CDR3 comprises 14 residues. Germline V CDR1 and CDR2: LNHDA, SQIVND (reference sequence). The CDR3 DNA is TGTGCCAGTAGTTCCCGGACAGGGGCCCAGCCCCAGCATTTT. Translating it yields CASSSRTGAQPQHF.

This clonotype was observed at least ten times. The gene calls are TRBV7-6 and TRBJ2-5; TRBD2 matches 7 bases. This CDR3 is built from 17 residues. Germline V CDR1 and CDR2: SGHVS, FNYEAQ. V dropped 1 base and J dropped 3; count of bases not matched to a gene: 11. The chain's CDR3 is CASSLGGGGPSKETQYF. For the CDR3, the DNA is TGTGCCAGCAGCTTAGGAGGCGGGGGTCCCTCCAAAGAGACCCAGTACTTC.